The 30 T cell receptor beta chains below were found in one sample sequenced in a study of T cells in Graves' hyperthyroidism and ophthalmopathy. The CDR3 regions of TCR beta were amplified from RNA transcripts. The HTBI primer set served for first-round RT-PCR of the TCR CDR3. TCRdb itself ran the multiplex PCR reads through MiXCR, one entry per CDR3 protein. The sample has around 430,000 distinct CDR3 sequences; about 15% are singletons. Sample: blood. Receptors were obtained from a young woman with Graves' hyperthyroidism.

This clonotype occurred many times. The chain links TRBV18 to TRBJ2-7; 7 positions match TRBD2. This CDR3 comprises 15 residues. The V gene end was trimmed by 3 bases and the J gene end by 5 bases; junction bases not matched to a gene: 10. Germline V gene lookup returns CDR1 KGHSH and CDR2 LQKENI. The CDR3 DNA reads TGTGCCAGCTCACCGGGCGGGAGCGGTGGCCACGAGCAGTACTTC. Its translation is CASSPGGSGGHEQYF.

A few counts support this clonotype. The chain couples TRBV19 to TRBJ1-1; TRBD1 might be the D (5 bases). This CDR3 spans 13 amino acids. Germline CDR1 and CDR2: LNHDA and SQIVND (reference sequence). The ends were cut back, 8 bases at V and 2 bases at J, with 12 bases in the middle. CDR3 amino acids: CASSRVGNTEAFF. The DNA for the CDR3 is TGTGCCAGTTCCAGGGTAGGTAACACTGAAGCTTTCTTT. Using reference TRBV19 and TRBJ1-1 for the parts outside the CDR3, the full variable domain is DGGITQSPKYLFRKEGQNVTLSCEQNLNHDAMYWYRQDPGQGLRLIYYSQIVNDFQKGDIAEGYSVSREKKESFPLTVTSAQKNPTAFYLCASSRVGNTEAFFGQGTRLTVV.

The chain carries TRBV7-8 and TRBJ2-2; 11 bases are a match to TRBD2. CDR3 length equals 15 residues. V lost 5 bases, J lost 3 bases, and 2 bases stayed unmatched. Looked up from germline, CDR1 is SGHVS and CDR2 is FQNEAQ. The chain's CDR3 is CASSTLAGDTGELFF. DNA of the CDR3: TGTGCCAGCAGCACACTAGCGGGAGACACCGGGGAGCTGTTTTTT.

The chain recombines TRBV19 with TRBJ2-7; 10 bases are shared with TRBD1. This CDR3 is 12 amino acids long. After removal of 10 bases from V and 2 bases from J, the junction contained 2 bases not matched to a gene. The V gene's germline CDR1 is LNHDA and CDR2 SQIVND (reference sequence). The CDR3 nucleotides are TGTGCCACGGGACAGGGGACCTACGAGCAGTACTTC. Translating it yields CATGQGTYEQYF.

This clonotype was detected a few times. It may be a read error: a sequence one base away is much more abundant. The V call is TRBV12-3 or TRBV12-4, the J call TRBJ2-5; D is unclear. The CDR3 has 13 amino acids. Here the CDR3 DNA reads TGTGTCAGCAGCCTCCGGGCACAAGAGACCCAGTACTTC. This translates into CVSSLRAQETQYF.

The chain links TRBV28 to TRBJ1-3; D unclear. The CDR3 has 16 amino acids. CDR1 MDHEN and CDR2 SYDVKM come from the germline V gene. Trimming pared 1 base from V and 3 bases from J, leaving 13 bases between. The CDR3 spells CASSLSLLRVGNTIYF. For the CDR3, the DNA is TGTGCCAGCAGTTTATCACTTTTACGAGTTGGAAACACCATATATTTT.

This clonotype was seen only a few times. CDR3 amino acids: CATSRDPLEQYF. DNA of the CDR3: TGTGCCACCAGCAGAGACCCGCTCGAGCAGTACTTC. The chain recombines TRBV15 with TRBJ2-7, with D unresolved. Trimming took off 0 bases at V and 6 bases at J, with 6 bases between the two ends. The CDR3 has 12 residues. Germline-derived CDR1 and CDR2 are LNHNV and YYDKDF (reference sequence). The full variable domain, its missing parts supplied by reference TRBV15 and TRBJ2-7, is DAMVIQNPRYQVTQFGKPVTLSCSQTLNHNVMYWYQQKSSQAPKLLFHYYDKDFNNEADTPDNFQSRRPNTSFCFLDIRSPGLGDTAMYLCATSRDPLEQYFGPGTRLTVT.

This clonotype has at least ten counts. The rearrangement uses TRBV20-1 and TRBJ2-3; D is possibly TRBD2 (6 bases). The V end lost 3 bases, the J end lost 4 bases, and 14 bases lay between the germline ends. This CDR3 has 14 residues. In germline, CDR1 is DFQATT, CDR2 SNEGSKA (reference sequence). CDR3 nucleotide sequence: TGCAGTGCTAGGGGACGGGAGAGGGCAGATACGCAGTATTTT. It is translated as CSARGRERADTQYF.

This clonotype was observed a few times. V is TRBV7-8 and J is TRBJ2-7; D not resolved. The CDR3 is made up of 18 amino acids. Germline CDR1 is SGHVS and CDR2 is FQNEAQ. Deletions cut 1 base from V and 6 bases from J, with 25 bases between. The CDR3 loop reads CASSLELAGSRRPCEQYF. The CDR3 bases are TGTGCCAGCAGCTTAGAGCTCGCCGGGTCCCGCCGACCCTGCGAGCAGTACTTC.

A remark on this clonotype: A much larger clone sits a single nucleotide away, making a read error possible. The chain has TRBV30 and TRBJ2-3; D unresolved. This CDR3 is 12 amino acids long. Germline lookup yields CDR1 GTSNPN and CDR2 SVGIG (reference sequence). V was trimmed by 7 bases and J by 4 bases, leaving 12 bases between them. CDR3 in DNA: TGTGCCTTCCCAATGTCCGCAGATACGCAGTATTTT. Amino acid sequence: CAFPMSADTQYF. Variable domain in full (rest from reference TRBV30 and TRBJ2-3): SQTIHQWPATLVQPVGSPLSLECTVEGTSNPNLYWYRQAAGRGLQLLFYSVGIGQISSEVPQNLSASRPQDRQFILSSKKLLLSDSGFYLCAFPMSADTQYFGPGTRLTVL.

The chain joins TRBV20-1 to TRBJ1-5; 8 bases align to TRBD1. The length of the CDR3 is 14 residues. Trimming took 0 bases from V and 2 from J; bases not matched to a gene: 0. Germline values: CDR1 DFQATT, CDR2 SNEGSKA (reference sequence). As DNA, the CDR3 is TGCAGTGCTAGAGAGGGACAGGGCAATCAGCCCCAGCATTTT. It specifies CSAREGQGNQPQHF.

This clonotype was seen at least ten times. The CDR3 DNA is TGTGCCAGCTCACCACGCGGACCCGGTAGTTGGGAGGAGCAGTACTTC. It encodes CASSPRGPGSWEEQYF. This chain uses TRBV18 with TRBJ2-7; possibly TRBD2 for D (5 bases). The CDR3 loop spans 16 amino acids. The V gene lost 1 base and the J gene lost 7 bases, with 20 bases spanning the gap. From germline, CDR1 is KGHSH and CDR2 LQKENI.

Written as DNA, the CDR3 is TGCAGTGCTTGGGGGAATGTAGCCTACAATGAGCAGTTCTTC. The encoded protein is CSAWGNVAYNEQFF. The chain combines TRBV20-1 with TRBJ2-1, with D possibly called TRBD1 or TRBD2 (5 bases each). Germline V gene lookup returns CDR1 DFQATT and CDR2 SNEGSKA (reference sequence). The CDR3 runs 14 residues. The V end was cut by 5 bases, the J end by 2 bases, with 13 bases between.

This clonotype was picked up a small number of times. The rearrangement links TRBV19 to TRBJ2-5; no definite D call. The V end was cut by 5 bases, the J end by 0 bases, with 16 bases between. Germline CDR1 LNHDA, CDR2 SQIVND (reference sequence). CDR3 length: 16 amino acids. Here the CDR3 reads CASSRRRTLHQETQYF. In nucleotides, the CDR3 is TGTGCCAGTAGTCGGCGAAGGACGCTCCACCAAGAGACCCAGTACTTC.

In its sample, this clonotype was seen a few times. V gene TRBV28 combines with J gene TRBJ1-5; D call uncertain. CDR3 length equals 15 residues. The germline V gene encodes CDR1 MDHEN and CDR2 SYDVKM. The V end lost 7 bases, the J end lost 1 base, and 14 bases lay between the germline ends. The CDR3 protein is CASNPWVVSNQPQHF. In DNA, the CDR3 is TGTGCCAGCAACCCCTGGGTTGTAAGCAATCAGCCCCAGCATTTT.

This clonotype has more than one count but fewer than ten. The chain couples TRBV5-1 to TRBJ2-2; no clear D. This CDR3 has 14 residues. Between the trimmed V and J ends, which lost 7 bases and 0 bases, there was a span of 10 bases. Germline CDR1 reads SGHRS; CDR2 reads YFSETQ. DNA of the CDR3: TGCGCCAGCTGGGCGATACCGAACACCGGGGAGCTGTTTTTT. This sequence encodes CASWAIPNTGELFF.

This clonotype turned up a few times. The chain's CDR3 is CASGLVRGVGELFF. CDR3 DNA: TGTGCTAGTGGGCTCGTCAGGGGGGTCGGGGAGCTGTTTTTT. The chain uses TRBV12-5 and TRBJ2-2, with D possibly being TRBD1 (7 bases). Germline V gives CDR1 LGHNT, CDR2 FRNRAP. The CDR3 spans 14 residues. With 6 bases removed from V and 7 bases from J, the gap between germline ends came to 15 bases.

A note on this clonotype: Given a much more abundant clone one base away, this may be a read error. The V call is TRBV6-5, the J call TRBJ2-7, with TRBD2 identical over 10 bases. With 4 bases clipped from V and 0 bases from J, the junction kept 15 bases outside the gene matches. This CDR3 is built from 19 residues. Germline V lookup: CDR1 MNHEY, CDR2 SVGAGI. CDR3 sequence: CASSFPLRTSGDDSYEQYF. The CDR3 DNA is TGTGCCAGCAGTTTTCCGTTAAGGACTAGCGGAGATGACTCCTACGAGCAGTACTTC.

The rearrangement uses TRBV5-5 and TRBJ2-1; 12 bases agree with TRBD2. There are 17 residues in the CDR3. J was trimmed by 6 bases and V by 1 base; bases with no gene match: 8. Germline lookup yields CDR1 SGHKS and CDR2 YYEKEE (reference sequence). CDR3 sequence reads: CASSLKASGRVTNEQFF. Written as DNA, the CDR3 is TGTGCCAGCAGCTTGAAGGCTAGCGGGAGGGTTACCAATGAGCAGTTCTTC.

V usage is TRBV6-5 and J usage is TRBJ2-7; TRBD2 matches 11 bases. V trimming: 0 bases; J trimming: 0 bases; junction bases outside the gene matches: 4. The CDR3 has 17 residues. The germline CDR1 and CDR2 sequences are MNHEY and SVGAGI. The DNA for the CDR3 is TGTGCCAGCAGTTACTCGGCTAGCGGGAGGATCTCCTACGAGCAGTACTTC. Its translation: CASSYSASGRISYEQYF.

The table lists this clonotype with a few counts. The J gene is TRBJ1-3, the V gene TRBV20-1; 7 bases map to TRBD1. Germline assignment: CDR1 DFQATT and CDR2 SNEGSKA (reference sequence). The CDR3 is 15 amino acids. V was pared by 3 bases and J by 0 bases, with 5 bases of the junction left unmatched. Here the CDR3 reads CSARLTGNSGNTIYF. The CDR3, as DNA: TGCAGTGCTAGGCTGACAGGGAACTCTGGAAACACCATATATTTT.

The V gene is TRBV25-1, the J gene TRBJ2-7; TRBD1 agrees at 8 bases. Germline loops: CDR1 MGHDK, CDR2 SYGVNS. This CDR3 is built from 16 residues. V lost 2 bases and J lost 5; bases outside the gene matches: 11. The CDR3 DNA is TGTGCCAGCAGTGAAGAGTGGGGCAGGGGGCCGGACGAGCAGTACTTC. It is translated as CASSEEWGRGPDEQYF.

V and J are TRBV20-1 and TRBJ2-7; 8 positions agree with TRBD2. The length of the CDR3 is 16 residues. From germline, CDR1 is DFQATT and CDR2 SNEGSKA (reference sequence). The ends lost 5 bases at V and 6 bases at J; junction bases unmatched: 18. CDR3 sequence reads: CSARGGDKQVSFEQYF. DNA of the CDR3: TGCAGTGCTCGGGGGGGGGATAAACAGGTCAGCTTCGAGCAGTACTTC.

This clonotype showed up just a few times. The rearrangement uses TRBV6-1 and TRBJ2-1; 8 bases agree with TRBD2. J lost 8 bases, V lost 6 bases, and 12 bases had no gene match. The CDR3 is 15 amino acids. In germline, CDR1 is MNHNS, CDR2 SASEGT. The CDR3 region is CASSHHREGNDEQFF. DNA for the CDR3: TGTGCCAGCAGCCACCACCGGGAGGGCAACGATGAGCAGTTCTTC.

This clonotype has ten or more counts. The V and J genes are TRBV12-3 or TRBV12-4 and TRBJ1-5, with a weak D call TRBD1 (5 bases). This CDR3 is 15 amino acids long. Trimming stripped 5 bases from V and 5 bases from J, with 16 bases between. The CDR3 loop is CASSARGGRHQPQHF. The CDR3 bases are TGTGCCAGCAGTGCGAGGGGAGGGAGGCATCAGCCCCAGCATTTT.

The chain employs TRBV5-1 and TRBJ2-1, with 7 bases that match TRBD2. This CDR3 contains 12 residues. Per germline, CDR1 SGHRS and CDR2 YFSETQ. With 5 bases clipped from V and 6 bases from J, the junction kept 2 bases outside the gene matches. CDR3 in amino acids: CASRAGRNEQFF. The CDR3, as DNA: TGCGCCAGCAGAGCGGGACGCAATGAGCAGTTCTTC.

This clonotype was picked up a small number of times. V and J are TRBV6-1 and TRBJ1-4; 7 nucleotides align to TRBD1. The CDR3 is made up of 12 amino acids. Trimming cost V 6 bases and J 8 bases; bases outside gene matches: 3. Germline lookup yields CDR1 MNHNS and CDR2 SASEGT. The CDR3 reads CASRGGGEKLFF. The CDR3 nucleotides read TGTGCCAGCAGAGGGGGCGGAGAAAAACTGTTTTTT.

This clonotype was recorded many times. The rearrangement links TRBV10-3 to TRBJ2-7, with 12 nucleotides matching TRBD2. The V segment lost 6 bases and the J segment 6 bases; nucleotides outside the gene matches: 6. CDR3 length: 14 residues. Germline V CDR1 and CDR2: ENHRY, SYGVKD. CDR3 sequence (DNA): TGTGCCATCAGGACTAGCGGGAGAGTCAGCGAGCAGTACTTC. As protein: CAIRTSGRVSEQYF.

The sample holds many counts of this clonotype. The V call is TRBV18, the J call TRBJ2-7; D gene unclear. CDR3 length equals 14 residues. Trimming removed 3 bases from V and 0 bases from J, with 9 bases in between. Germline V gene data show CDR1 as KGHSH and CDR2 as LQKENI. The CDR3 DNA follows: TGTGCCAGCTCACCCATCAGGTCCTCCTACGAGCAGTACTTC. Its protein product is CASSPIRSSYEQYF. Filled out from reference TRBV18 and TRBJ2-7, the complete variable domain reads NAGVMQNPRHLVRRRGQEARLRCSPMKGHSHVYWYRQLPEEGLKFMVYLQKENIIDESGMPKERFSAEFPKEGPSILRIQQVVRGDSAAYFCASSPIRSSYEQYFGPGTRLTVT.

This chain joins TRBV20-1 and TRBJ2-3, with 8 bases lining up with TRBD1. V gave up 5 bases and J gave up 3 bases; unmatched junction bases: 16. CDR3 length equals 17 residues. The germline V gene has CDR1 DFQATT and CDR2 SNEGSKA (reference sequence). In DNA form, the CDR3 reads TGCAGTGCTGACTTCGGTTTCAGGGGGCGTTTGACAGATACGCAGTATTTT. It yields the protein CSADFGFRGRLTDTQYF.